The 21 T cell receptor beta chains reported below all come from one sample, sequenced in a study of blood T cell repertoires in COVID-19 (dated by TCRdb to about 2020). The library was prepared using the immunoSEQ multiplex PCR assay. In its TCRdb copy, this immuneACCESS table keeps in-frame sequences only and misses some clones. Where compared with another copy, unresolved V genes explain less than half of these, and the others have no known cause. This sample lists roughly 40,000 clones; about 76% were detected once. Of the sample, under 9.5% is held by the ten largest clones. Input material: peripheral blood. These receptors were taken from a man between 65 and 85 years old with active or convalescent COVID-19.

The CDR3 sequence: CASSVGGGALNEQYF. In DNA form, the CDR3 reads TGTGCCAGCAGTGTAGGGGGCGGGGCGCTGAACGAGCAGTACTTC. This chain connects TRBV2 to TRBJ2-7; maybe TRBD1 (7 bases). In germline, CDR1 is SNHLY, CDR2 FYNNEI. This CDR3 contains 15 residues. Trimming pared 4 bases from V and 5 bases from J, leaving 18 bases between.

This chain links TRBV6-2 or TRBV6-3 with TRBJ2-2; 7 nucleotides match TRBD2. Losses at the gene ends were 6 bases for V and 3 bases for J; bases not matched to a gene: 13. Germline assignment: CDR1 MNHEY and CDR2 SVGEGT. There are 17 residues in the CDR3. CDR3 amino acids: CASSPRGVGTDTGELFF. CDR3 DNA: TGTGCCAGCAGCCCTCGGGGGGTCGGGACCGACACCGGGGAGCTGTTTTTT.

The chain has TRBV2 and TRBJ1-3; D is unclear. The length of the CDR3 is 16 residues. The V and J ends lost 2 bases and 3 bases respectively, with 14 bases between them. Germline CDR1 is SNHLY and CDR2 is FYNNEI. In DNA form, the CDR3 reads TGTGCCAGCAGTGAACAGGCGCCTGAAATTGGAAACACCATATATTTT. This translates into CASSEQAPEIGNTIYF.

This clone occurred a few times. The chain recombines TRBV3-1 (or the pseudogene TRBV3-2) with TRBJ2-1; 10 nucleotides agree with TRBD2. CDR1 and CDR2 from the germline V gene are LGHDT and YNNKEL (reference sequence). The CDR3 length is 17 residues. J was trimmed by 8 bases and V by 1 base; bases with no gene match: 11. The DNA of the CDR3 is TGTGCCAGCAGCCAAGGGGCTAGCGGGGGCCCGTTGGATGAGCAGTTCTTC. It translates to CASSQGASGGPLDEQFF.

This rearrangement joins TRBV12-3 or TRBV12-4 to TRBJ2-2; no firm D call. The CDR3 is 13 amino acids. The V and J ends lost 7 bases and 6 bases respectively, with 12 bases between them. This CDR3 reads CASTSMVAGELFF. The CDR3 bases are TGTGCCAGCACGAGCATGGTGGCCGGGGAGCTGTTTTTT.

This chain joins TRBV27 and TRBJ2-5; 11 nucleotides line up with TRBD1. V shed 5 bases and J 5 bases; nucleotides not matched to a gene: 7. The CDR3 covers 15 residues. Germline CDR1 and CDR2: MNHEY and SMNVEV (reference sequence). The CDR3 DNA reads TGTGCCAGCAGTACCGGGACAGGGGGGAGGGAGACCCAGTACTTC. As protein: CASSTGTGGRETQYF.

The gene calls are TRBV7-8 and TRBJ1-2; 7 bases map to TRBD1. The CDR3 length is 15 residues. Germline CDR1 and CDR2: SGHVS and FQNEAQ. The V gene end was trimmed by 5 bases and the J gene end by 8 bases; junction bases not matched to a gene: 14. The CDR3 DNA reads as TGTGCCAGCAGCCTAACCAAACAGGGGATCTCGGGCTACACCTTC. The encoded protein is CASSLTKQGISGYTF.

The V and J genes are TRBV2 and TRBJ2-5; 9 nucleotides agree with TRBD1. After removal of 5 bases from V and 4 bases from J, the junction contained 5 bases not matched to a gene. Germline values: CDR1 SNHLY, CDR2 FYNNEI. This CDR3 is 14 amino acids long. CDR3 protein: CASSMGQGGETQYF. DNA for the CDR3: TGTGCCAGCAGTATGGGACAGGGAGGAGAGACCCAGTACTTC.

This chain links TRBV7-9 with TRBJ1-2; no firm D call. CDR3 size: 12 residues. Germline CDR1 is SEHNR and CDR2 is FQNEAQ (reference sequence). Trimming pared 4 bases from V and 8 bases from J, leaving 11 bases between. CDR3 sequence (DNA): TGTGCCAGCAGCTCGGAGACGCTCGGCTACACCTTC. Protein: CASSSETLGYTF.

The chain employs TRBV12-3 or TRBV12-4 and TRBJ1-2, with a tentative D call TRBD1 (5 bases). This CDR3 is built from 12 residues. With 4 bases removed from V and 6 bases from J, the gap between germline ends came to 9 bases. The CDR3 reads CASSSTGNGYTF. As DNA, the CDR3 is TGTGCCAGCAGTTCCACAGGCAATGGCTACACCTTC.

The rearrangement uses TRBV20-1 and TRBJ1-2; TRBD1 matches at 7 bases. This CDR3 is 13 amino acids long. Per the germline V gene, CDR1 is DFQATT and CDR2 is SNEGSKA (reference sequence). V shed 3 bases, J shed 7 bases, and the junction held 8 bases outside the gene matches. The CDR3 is CSASPGGVVGYTF. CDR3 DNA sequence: TGCAGTGCTAGTCCAGGGGGTGTGGTTGGCTACACCTTC.

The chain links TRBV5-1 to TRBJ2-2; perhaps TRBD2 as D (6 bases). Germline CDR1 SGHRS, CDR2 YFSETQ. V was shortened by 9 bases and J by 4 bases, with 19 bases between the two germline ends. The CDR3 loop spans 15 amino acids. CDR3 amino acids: CATKGGGGITGELFF. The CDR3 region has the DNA TGCGCCACCAAAGGCGGTGGGGGGATCACCGGGGAGCTGTTTTTT.

CDR3 sequence reads: CASSAGQNTEAFF. The CDR3 nucleotides read TGCGCCAGCAGCGCCGGACAGAACACTGAAGCTTTCTTT. V and J are TRBV5-1 and TRBJ1-1; weak D call: TRBD1 (5 bases). CDR3 length: 13 residues. Germline loops: CDR1 SGHRS, CDR2 YFSETQ. The V gene lost 4 bases and the J gene lost 1 base, with 8 bases spanning the gap. Drawing the rest from reference TRBV5-1 and TRBJ1-1, the complete variable domain is KAGVTQTPRYLIKTRGQQVTLSCSPISGHRSVSWYQQTPGQGLQFLFEYFSETQRNKGNFPGRFSGRQFSNSRSEMNVSTLELGDSALYLCASSAGQNTEAFFGQGTRLTVV.

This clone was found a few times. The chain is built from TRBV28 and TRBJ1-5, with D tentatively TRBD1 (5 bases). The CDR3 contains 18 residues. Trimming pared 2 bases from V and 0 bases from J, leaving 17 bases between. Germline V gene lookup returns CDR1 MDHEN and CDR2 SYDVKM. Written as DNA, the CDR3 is TGTGCCAGCAGTTTACCGAAAATTACAGGTTATAGCAATCAGCCCCAGCATTTT. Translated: CASSLPKITGYSNQPQHF. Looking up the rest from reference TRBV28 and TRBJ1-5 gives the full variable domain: DVKVTQSSRYLVKRTGEKVFLECVQDMDHENMFWYRQDPGLGLRLIYFSYDVKMKEKGDIPEGYSVSREKKERFSLILESASTNQTSMYLCASSLPKITGYSNQPQHFGDGTRLSIL.

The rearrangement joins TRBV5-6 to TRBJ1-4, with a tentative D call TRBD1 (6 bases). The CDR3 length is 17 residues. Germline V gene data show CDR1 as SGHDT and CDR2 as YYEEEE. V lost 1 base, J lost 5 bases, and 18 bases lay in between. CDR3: CASSLFRLGRGNEKLFF. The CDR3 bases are TGTGCCAGCAGCTTGTTTAGGCTGGGCAGGGGAAATGAAAAACTGTTTTTT.

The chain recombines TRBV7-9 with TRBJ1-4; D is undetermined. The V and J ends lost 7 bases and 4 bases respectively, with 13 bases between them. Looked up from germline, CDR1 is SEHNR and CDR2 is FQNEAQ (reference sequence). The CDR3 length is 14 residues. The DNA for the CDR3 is TGTGCCAGCACTTTGGCGGGCCATAATGAAAAACTGTTTTTT. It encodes CASTLAGHNEKLFF.

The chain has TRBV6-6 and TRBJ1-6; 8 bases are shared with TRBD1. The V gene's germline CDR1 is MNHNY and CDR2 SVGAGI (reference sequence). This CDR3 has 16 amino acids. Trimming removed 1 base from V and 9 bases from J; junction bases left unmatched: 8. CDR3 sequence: CASSYYLGTGGSPLHF. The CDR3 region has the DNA TGTGCCAGCAGTTACTATCTTGGGACAGGAGGTTCACCCCTCCACTTT.

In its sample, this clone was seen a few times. The DNA of the CDR3 is TGCGCCAGCAGCTCGGGACAGACTGGGGCCAACGTCCTGACTTTC. Translating gives CASSSGQTGANVLTF. The chain employs TRBV5-1 and TRBJ2-6; 7 bases align to TRBD1. In germline, CDR1 is SGHRS, CDR2 YFSETQ. The CDR3 has 15 residues. The trim removed 3 bases at V and 2 bases at J, leaving 2 bases unmatched. The full variable domain, with the rest looked up from reference TRBV5-1 and TRBJ2-6, is KAGVTQTPRYLIKTRGQQVTLSCSPISGHRSVSWYQQTPGQGLQFLFEYFSETQRNKGNFPGRFSGRQFSNSRSEMNVSTLELGDSALYLCASSSGQTGANVLTFGAGSRLTVL.

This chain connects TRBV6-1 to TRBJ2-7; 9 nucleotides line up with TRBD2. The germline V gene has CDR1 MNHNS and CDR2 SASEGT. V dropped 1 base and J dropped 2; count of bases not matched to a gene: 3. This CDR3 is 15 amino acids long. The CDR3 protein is CASSEVAGGTYEQYF. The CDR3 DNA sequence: TGTGCCAGCAGTGAAGTTGCGGGGGGGACCTACGAGCAGTACTTC.

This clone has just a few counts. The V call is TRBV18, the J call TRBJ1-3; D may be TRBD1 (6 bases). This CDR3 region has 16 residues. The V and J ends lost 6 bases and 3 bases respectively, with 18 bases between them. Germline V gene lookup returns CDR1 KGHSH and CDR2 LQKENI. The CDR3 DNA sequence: TGTGCCAGCTCGTCAGGGGCCCGGACGGTTGGAAACACCATATATTTT. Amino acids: CASSSGARTVGNTIYF.

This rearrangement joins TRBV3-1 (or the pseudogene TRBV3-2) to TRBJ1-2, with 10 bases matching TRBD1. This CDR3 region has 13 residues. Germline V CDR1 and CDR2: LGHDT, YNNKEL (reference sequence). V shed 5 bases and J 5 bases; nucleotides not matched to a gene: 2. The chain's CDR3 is CASSRTGGYGYTF. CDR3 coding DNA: TGTGCCAGCAGCAGGACAGGGGGATATGGCTACACCTTC.